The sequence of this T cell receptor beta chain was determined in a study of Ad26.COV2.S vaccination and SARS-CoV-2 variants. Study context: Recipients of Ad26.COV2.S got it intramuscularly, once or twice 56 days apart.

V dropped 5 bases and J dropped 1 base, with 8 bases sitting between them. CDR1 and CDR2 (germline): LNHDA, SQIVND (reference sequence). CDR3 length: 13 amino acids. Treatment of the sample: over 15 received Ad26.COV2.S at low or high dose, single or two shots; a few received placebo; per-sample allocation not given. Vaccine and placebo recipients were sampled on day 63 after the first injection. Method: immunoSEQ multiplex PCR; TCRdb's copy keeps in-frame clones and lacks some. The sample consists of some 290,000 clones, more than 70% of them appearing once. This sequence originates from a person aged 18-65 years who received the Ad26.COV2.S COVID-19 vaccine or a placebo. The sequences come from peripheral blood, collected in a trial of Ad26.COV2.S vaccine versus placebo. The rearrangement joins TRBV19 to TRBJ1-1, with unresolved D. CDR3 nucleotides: TGTGCCAGTAGTTACACCGGGAACACTGAAGCTTTCTTT. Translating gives CASSYTGNTEAFF. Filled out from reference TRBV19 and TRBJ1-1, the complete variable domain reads DGGITQSPKYLFRKEGQNVTLSCEQNLNHDAMYWYRQDPGQGLRLIYYSQIVNDFQKGDIAEGYSVSREKKESFPLTVTSAQKNPTAFYLCASSYTGNTEAFFGQGTRLTVV.